Listed here are 21 T cell receptor beta chains from one sample, sequenced in a study of control samples from healthy donors and cancer patients. TCRdb keeps only in-frame clones here, not all; method: immunoSEQ multiplex PCR. Among fewer than 90,000 clones listed, around 87% were seen once. Sequencing input: blood. These receptors all come from a middle-aged man in good health.

The J gene is TRBJ2-3, the V gene TRBV7-6; D could derive from TRBD1 or TRBD2 (5 bases each). CDR1 is SGHVS, CDR2 FNYEAQ, per germline. CDR3 length: 14 amino acids. V was trimmed by 5 bases and J by 5 bases, leaving 14 bases between them. The CDR3 region is CASSPFPGQDTQYF. CDR3 nucleotides: TGTGCCAGCAGCCCCTTTCCGGGGCAAGATACGCAGTATTTT. Full variable domain (missing parts from reference TRBV7-6 and TRBJ2-3): GAGVSQSPRYKVTKRGQDVALRCDPISGHVSLYWYRQALGQGPEFLTYFNYEAQQDKSGLPNDRFSAERPEGSISTLTIQRTEQRDSAMYRCASSPFPGQDTQYFGPGTRLTVL.

V gene TRBV19 combines with J gene TRBJ1-5; D might be TRBD1 (5 bases). The germline V gene has CDR1 LNHDA and CDR2 SQIVND (reference sequence). The length of the CDR3 is 15 residues. V lost 5 bases, J lost 4 bases, and 15 bases lay in between. The CDR3 DNA is TGTGCCAGTAGTCCCCGCGGCAGGGAAAATCAGCCCCAGCATTTT. As protein: CASSPRGRENQPQHF.

The DNA for the CDR3 is TGTGCCAGCTCGTACGACAGACAGGGGAATGAGCAGTTCTTC. Protein: CASSYDRQGNEQFF. This chain uses TRBV18 with TRBJ2-1; 8 nucleotides agree with TRBD1. The ends lost 6 bases at V and 7 bases at J; junction bases unmatched: 8. Looked up from germline, CDR1 is KGHSH and CDR2 is LQKENI. The CDR3 has 14 amino acids. Complete variable domain (other parts from reference TRBV18 and TRBJ2-1): NAGVMQNPRHLVRRRGQEARLRCSPMKGHSHVYWYRQLPEEGLKFMVYLQKENIIDESGMPKERFSAEFPKEGPSILRIQQVVRGDSAAYFCASSYDRQGNEQFFGPGTRLTVL.

This sequence joins TRBV4-1 and TRBJ2-1; unclear D gene. The CDR3 is 16 amino acids. V dropped 0 bases and J dropped 4 bases, with 13 bases sitting between them. Germline loops: CDR1 MGHRA, CDR2 YSYEKL. DNA for the CDR3: TGCGCCAGCAGCCAAGATCCTGGCGGAGCTTACAATGAGCAGTTCTTC. The encoded protein is CASSQDPGGAYNEQFF.

This clone occurred a few times. The V gene is TRBV5-1, the J gene TRBJ2-1, with a tentative D call TRBD1 (6 bases). CDR3 length equals 15 residues. Germline-derived CDR1 and CDR2 are SGHRS and YFSETQ. Trimming took off 4 bases at V and 4 bases at J, with 15 bases between the two ends. The CDR3 nucleotides are TGCGCCAGCAGCCCCACCGGGACATCATACAATGAGCAGTTCTTC. Residues: CASSPTGTSYNEQFF.

The chain links TRBV21-1 to TRBJ1-5. TRBV21-1 is described as a pseudogene. This CDR3 has 17 amino acids. The CDR3 loop is CASSKVPDGTRDQPQHF. The CDR3 bases are TGTGCCAGCAGCAAAGTTCCGGACGGAACGAGGGATCAGCCCCAGCATTTT.

J is TRBJ2-1 and V is TRBV12-3 or TRBV12-4; no reliable D call. The CDR3 consists of 13 residues. V lost 3 bases and J 1 base, leaving 4 bases between the germline ends. The CDR3 loop reads CASSFGSYNEQFF. CDR3 bases: TGTGCCAGCAGTTTTGGGTCCTACAATGAGCAGTTCTTC.

In regard to this clone: At one boundary the junction diverges from the germline segment, which might be a read error. This chain uses TRBV7-7 with TRBJ2-1; D might be TRBD2 (6 bases). This CDR3 spans 15 amino acids. Germline V gene sequence: CDR1 SSHAT, CDR2 FNYEAQ (reference sequence). The CDR3 spells CASSLGWTTNNEQFF. The CDR3 region has the DNA TGTGCTAGCAGCTTAGGGTGGACTACAAACAATGAGCAGTTCTTC.

The chain links TRBV3-1 (or the pseudogene TRBV3-2) to TRBJ2-5; D is perhaps TRBD1 (6 bases). This CDR3 comprises 14 residues. Trimming removed 5 bases at V and 2 bases at J, with 12 bases between. CDR1 is LGHDT, CDR2 YNNKEL, per germline (reference sequence). The DNA of the CDR3 is TGTGCCAGCAGCACGAGGACAGCTCAAGAGACCCAGTACTTC. It translates to CASSTRTAQETQYF.

This chain links TRBV2 with TRBJ1-5, with 8 bases lining up with TRBD1. CDR3 size: 15 residues. V lost 4 bases, J lost 6 bases, and 8 bases stayed unmatched. Per germline, CDR1 SNHLY and CDR2 FYNNEI. CDR3 loop: CASSALPGGGQPQHF. In nucleotides, the CDR3 is TGTGCCAGCAGTGCCCTTCCAGGGGGCGGTCAGCCCCAGCATTTT.

This chain links TRBV3-1 (or the pseudogene TRBV3-2) with TRBJ2-7; D may be TRBD2 (5 bases). CDR1 and CDR2 (germline): LGHDT, YNNKEL (reference sequence). The ends were cut back, 2 bases at V and 5 bases at J, with 13 bases in the middle. The CDR3 loop spans 14 amino acids. The CDR3 region has the DNA TGTGCCAGCAGCCAATACGAGGGAAGCAACGAGCAGTACGTC. Translated: CASSQYEGSNEQYV.

In its sample, this clone was seen once. The chain employs TRBV24-1 and TRBJ1-2; no firm D call. This CDR3 is 11 amino acids long. The germline gives CDR1 KGHDR, CDR2 SFDVKD. The V end lost 7 bases, the J end lost 1 base, and 3 bases lay between the germline ends. The CDR3 DNA reads TGTGCCACCAGGGGTAACTATGGCTACACCTTC. Amino acids: CATRGNYGYTF.

V and J are TRBV5-1 and TRBJ2-3; 7 nucleotides line up with TRBD2. CDR1 is SGHRS, CDR2 YFSETQ, per germline. The CDR3 is 14 amino acids. Losses at the gene ends were 2 bases for V and 2 bases for J; bases not matched to a gene: 2. CDR3 loop: CASSFGTNTDTQYF. In DNA form, the CDR3 reads TGCGCCAGCAGCTTCGGGACTAACACAGATACGCAGTATTTT.

This CDR3 reads CASSIPGTGAEQYF. CDR3 bases: TGTGCCAGTAGTATCCCCGGGACAGGGGCCGAGCAGTACTTC. The chain recombines TRBV19 with TRBJ2-7, with 10 bases aligning to TRBD1. Germline CDR1 reads LNHDA; CDR2 reads SQIVND (reference sequence). Losses at the gene ends were 3 bases for V and 6 bases for J; bases not matched to a gene: 5. The CDR3 is 14 amino acids. Full variable domain (missing parts from reference TRBV19 and TRBJ2-7): DGGITQSPKYLFRKEGQNVTLSCEQNLNHDAMYWYRQDPGQGLRLIYYSQIVNDFQKGDIAEGYSVSREKKESFPLTVTSAQKNPTAFYLCASSIPGTGAEQYFGPGTRLTVT.

V gene TRBV30 combines with J gene TRBJ2-7; TRBD1 aligns across 9 bases. Germline V gives CDR1 GTSNPN, CDR2 SVGIG (reference sequence). V shed 1 base and J 5 bases; nucleotides not matched to a gene: 6. CDR3 length equals 14 residues. The DNA for the CDR3 is TGTGCCTGGAGTGCCGGGACAGGGCTCCACGAGCAGTACTTC. Protein sequence: CAWSAGTGLHEQYF.

This chain connects TRBV27 to TRBJ2-1; D is perhaps TRBD1 (7 bases). The CDR3 length is 11 residues. Trimming pared 5 bases from V and 9 bases from J, leaving 8 bases between. The germline gives CDR1 MNHEY, CDR2 SMNVEV (reference sequence). Written as DNA, the CDR3 is TGTGCCAGCAGTCAGGGGGGTGAGCAGTTCTTC. This gives the protein CASSQGGEQFF.

The chain has TRBV5-3 and TRBJ1-1; 9 positions agree with TRBD1. TRBV5-3 is assigned to the ORF class and has an uncertain function. Trimming cost V 3 bases and J 7 bases; bases outside gene matches: 4. The CDR3 length is 13 residues. CDR3 loop: CARSYDRGIEAFF. The CDR3 region has the DNA TGTGCCAGAAGCTATGACAGGGGGATTGAAGCTTTCTTT.

This chain uses TRBV20-1 with TRBJ1-2; D remains unclear. Germline lookup yields CDR1 DFQATT and CDR2 SNEGSKA (reference sequence). This CDR3 spans 13 amino acids. The V end lost 3 bases, the J end lost 7 bases, and 15 bases lay between the germline ends. In nucleotides, the CDR3 is TGCAGTGCTAGTCGGGAAAATGGGCTTGGCTACACCTTC. Protein sequence: CSASRENGLGYTF.

In regard to this clone: The same CDR3 arises from other DNA sequences in this sample as well. The CDR3 reads CASRTGPYGYTF. For the CDR3, the DNA is TGTGCCAGCAGGACAGGGCCGTATGGCTACACCTTC. The V gene is TRBV6-5, the J gene TRBJ1-2; 7 nucleotides align to TRBD1. The CDR3 covers 12 residues. V shed 6 bases, J shed 5 bases, and the junction held 3 bases outside the gene matches. Germline-derived CDR1 and CDR2 are MNHEY and SVGAGI.

The chain combines TRBV3-1 (or the pseudogene TRBV3-2) with TRBJ1-1, with TRBD1 matching 7 bases. Germline CDR1 is LGHDT and CDR2 is YNNKEL (reference sequence). CDR3 length: 12 amino acids. J was trimmed by 8 bases and V by 5 bases; bases with no gene match: 5. The CDR3 region is CASSSRGREAFF. CDR3 sequence (DNA): TGTGCCAGCAGCTCAAGGGGGCGCGAAGCTTTCTTT.

CDR3 sequence reads: CSALSTGFYGYTF. The DNA of the CDR3 is TGCAGCGCCCTTTCGACAGGGTTCTATGGCTACACCTTC. This chain links TRBV29-1 with TRBJ1-2, with 7 bases identical to TRBD1. The germline gives CDR1 SQVTM, CDR2 ANQGSEA. The CDR3 sequence is 13 residues long. V lost 7 bases, J lost 4 bases, and 9 bases stayed unmatched.